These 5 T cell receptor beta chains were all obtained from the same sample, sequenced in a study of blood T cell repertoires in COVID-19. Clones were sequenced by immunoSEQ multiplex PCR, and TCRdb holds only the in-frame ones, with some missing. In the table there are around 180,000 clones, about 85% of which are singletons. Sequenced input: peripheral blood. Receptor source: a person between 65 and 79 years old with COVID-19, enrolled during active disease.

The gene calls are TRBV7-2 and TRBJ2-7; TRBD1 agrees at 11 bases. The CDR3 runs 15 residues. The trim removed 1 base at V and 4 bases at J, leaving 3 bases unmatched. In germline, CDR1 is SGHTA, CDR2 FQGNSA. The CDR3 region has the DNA TGTGCCAGCAGCTTAGTTGGGACAGGGGGGTACGAGCAGTACTTC. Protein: CASSLVGTGGYEQYF.

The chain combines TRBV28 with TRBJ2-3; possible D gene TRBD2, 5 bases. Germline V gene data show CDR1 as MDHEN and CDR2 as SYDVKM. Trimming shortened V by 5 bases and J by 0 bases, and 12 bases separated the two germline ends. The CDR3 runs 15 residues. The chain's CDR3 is CASSPSGISTDTQYF. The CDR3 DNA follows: TGTGCCAGCAGTCCGTCCGGGATCAGCACAGATACGCAGTATTTT. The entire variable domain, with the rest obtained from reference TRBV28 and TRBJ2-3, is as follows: DVKVTQSSRYLVKRTGEKVFLECVQDMDHENMFWYRQDPGLGLRLIYFSYDVKMKEKGDIPEGYSVSREKKERFSLILESASTNQTSMYLCASSPSGISTDTQYFGPGTRLTVL.

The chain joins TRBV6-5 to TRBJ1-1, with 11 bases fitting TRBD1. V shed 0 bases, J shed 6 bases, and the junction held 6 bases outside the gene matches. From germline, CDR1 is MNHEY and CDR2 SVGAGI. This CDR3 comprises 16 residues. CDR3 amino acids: CASSYSRDRGTSEAFF. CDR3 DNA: TGTGCCAGCAGTTACTCGAGGGACAGGGGGACGTCTGAAGCTTTCTTT.

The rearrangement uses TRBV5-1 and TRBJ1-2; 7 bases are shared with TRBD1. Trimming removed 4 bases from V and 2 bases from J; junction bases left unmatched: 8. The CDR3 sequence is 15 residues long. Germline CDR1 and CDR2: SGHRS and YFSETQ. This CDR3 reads CASSPGDRDNYGYTF. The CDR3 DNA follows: TGCGCCAGCAGCCCAGGCGACAGGGACAACTATGGCTACACCTTC.

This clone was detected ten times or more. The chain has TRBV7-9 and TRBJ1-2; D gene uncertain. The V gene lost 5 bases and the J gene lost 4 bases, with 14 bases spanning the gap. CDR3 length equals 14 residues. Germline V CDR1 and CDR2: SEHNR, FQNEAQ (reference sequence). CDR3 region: CASSRQVSAYGYTF. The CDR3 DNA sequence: TGTGCCAGCAGCCGTCAGGTGTCGGCCTATGGCTACACCTTC.